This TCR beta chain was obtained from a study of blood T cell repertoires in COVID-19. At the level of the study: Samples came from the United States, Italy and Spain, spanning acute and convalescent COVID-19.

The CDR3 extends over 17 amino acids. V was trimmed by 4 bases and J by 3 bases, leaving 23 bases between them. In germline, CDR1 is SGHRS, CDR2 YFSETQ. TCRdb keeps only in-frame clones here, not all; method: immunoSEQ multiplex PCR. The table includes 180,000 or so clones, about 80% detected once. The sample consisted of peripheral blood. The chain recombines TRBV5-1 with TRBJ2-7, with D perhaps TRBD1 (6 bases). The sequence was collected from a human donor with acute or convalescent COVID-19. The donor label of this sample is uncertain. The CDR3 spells CASSHTQQGGRLYEQYF. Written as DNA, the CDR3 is TGCGCCAGCAGCCACACACAACAGGGCGGCAGGCTCTACGAGCAGTACTTC. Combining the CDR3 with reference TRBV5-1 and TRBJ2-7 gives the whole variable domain KAGVTQTPRYLIKTRGQQVTLSCSPISGHRSVSWYQQTPGQGLQFLFEYFSETQRNKGNFPGRFSGRQFSNSRSEMNVSTLELGDSALYLCASSHTQQGGRLYEQYFGPGTRLTVT.